This T cell receptor (beta chain) was profiled in a study of technical replicates of blood from four donors. The protocol was immunoSEQ multiplex PCR, while the TCRdb copy is restricted to in-frame clones and leaves out a portion. This table holds over 65,000 clones, roughly 96% found once. This CDR3 spans 14 amino acids. The germline V gene encodes CDR1 SGHDT and CDR2 YYEEEE. Trimming pared 4 bases from V and 1 base from J, leaving 11 bases between. The rearrangement links TRBV5-6 to TRBJ1-2; D may be TRBD1 (6 bases). Material for sequencing was T cells isolated from PBMCs. This receptor was identified in a human donor in good health. The chain's CDR3 is CASSPGQFNYGYTF. The CDR3 DNA reads TGTGCCAGCAGCCCCGGACAGTTTAACTATGGCTACACCTTC.